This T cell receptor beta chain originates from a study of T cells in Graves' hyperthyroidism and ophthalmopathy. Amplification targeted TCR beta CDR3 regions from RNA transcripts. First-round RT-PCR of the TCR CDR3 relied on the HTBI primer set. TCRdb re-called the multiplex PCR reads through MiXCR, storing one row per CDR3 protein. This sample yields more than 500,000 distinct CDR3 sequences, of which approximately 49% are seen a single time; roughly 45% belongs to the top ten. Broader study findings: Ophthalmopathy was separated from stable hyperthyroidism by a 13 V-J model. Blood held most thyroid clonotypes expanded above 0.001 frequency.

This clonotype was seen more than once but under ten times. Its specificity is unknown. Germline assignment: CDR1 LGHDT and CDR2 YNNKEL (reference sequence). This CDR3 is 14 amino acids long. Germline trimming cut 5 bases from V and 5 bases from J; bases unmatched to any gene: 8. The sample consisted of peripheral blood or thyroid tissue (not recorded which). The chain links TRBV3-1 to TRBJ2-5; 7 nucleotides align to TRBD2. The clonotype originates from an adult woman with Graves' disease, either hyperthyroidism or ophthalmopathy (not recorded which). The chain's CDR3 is CASSYGTTQETQYF. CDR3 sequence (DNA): TGTGCCAGCAGCTACGGGACTACCCAGGAGACCCAGTACTTC.